This TCR beta chain was captured in a study of beta chain features in type 1 diabetes. About the study: Age, gender and cell yields were alike across patients and healthy donors.

With regard to this clone: Its antigen is currently unknown.

Study findings and constraints: VDJ junctions from type 1 diabetes patients carried fewer insertions and larger deletions. Any PCR bias toward short templates would affect both groups alike.

CDR3 length: 15 residues. Germline V gives CDR1 SGHTA, CDR2 FQGNSA. Trimming cost V 2 bases and J 0 bases; bases outside gene matches: 4. Of the isolated RNA, all was reverse transcribed, and so the sequenced material was expressed TCRB transcripts. TCRdb's copy holds only in-frame clones and misses some; the assay was immunoSEQ multiplex PCR. The sample holds approximately 38,000 clones, around 45% seen once. The receptor was derived from a woman aged 18-30 years in good health. V and J are TRBV7-2 and TRBJ2-7, with TRBD2 matching 7 bases. The specimen was central memory CD4+ T cells from blood. In nucleotides, the CDR3 is TGTGCCAGCAGCTTATCGGGACTACCCTCCTACGAGCAGTACTTC. It codes for CASSLSGLPSYEQYF.